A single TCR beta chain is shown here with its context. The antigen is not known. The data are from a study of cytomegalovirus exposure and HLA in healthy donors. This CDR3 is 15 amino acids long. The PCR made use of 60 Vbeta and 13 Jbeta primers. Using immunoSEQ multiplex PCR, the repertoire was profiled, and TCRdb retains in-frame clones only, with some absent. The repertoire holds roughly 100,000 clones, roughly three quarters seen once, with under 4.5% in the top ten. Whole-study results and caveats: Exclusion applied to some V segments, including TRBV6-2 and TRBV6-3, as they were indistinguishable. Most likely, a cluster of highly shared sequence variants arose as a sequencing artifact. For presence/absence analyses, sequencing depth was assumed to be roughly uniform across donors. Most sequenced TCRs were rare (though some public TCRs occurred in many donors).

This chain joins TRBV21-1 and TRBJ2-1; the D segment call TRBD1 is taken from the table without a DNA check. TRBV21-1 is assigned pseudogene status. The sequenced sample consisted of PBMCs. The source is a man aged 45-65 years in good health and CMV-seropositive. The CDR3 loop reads CASSKPISPYNEQFF. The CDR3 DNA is TGTGCCAGCAGCAAACCCATCAGTCCTTACAATGAGCAGTTCTTC.